This passage covers 22 T cell receptor beta chains from one sample sequenced in a study of cytomegalovirus exposure and HLA in healthy donors. The primer mix had 60 Vbeta and 13 Jbeta primers. Here immunoSEQ multiplex PCR was the method, and the copy in TCRdb shows in-frame clones only, minus some. Of some 150,000 clones in the sample, approximately 78% were seen once. Sequenced sample: PBMCs. The receptors come from a woman in her forties or fifties in good health and CMV-seropositive.

The CDR3 nucleotides read TGTGCCAGCAGCCTGAGGACTTCTAGATACACAGATACGCAGTATTTT. Residues: CASSLRTSRYTDTQYF. The rearrangement joins TRBV7-2 to TRBJ2-3, with a tentative D call TRBD2 (5 bases). Looked up from germline, CDR1 is SGHTA and CDR2 is FQGNSA. The CDR3 covers 16 residues. Trimming removed 5 bases from V and 2 bases from J, with 17 bases in between.

The chain combines TRBV10-3 with TRBJ2-7; D is possibly TRBD2 (7 bases). The CDR3 is 16 residues long. Trimming pared 2 bases from V and 1 base from J, leaving 15 bases between. Germline values: CDR1 ENHRY, CDR2 SYGVKD. CDR3 amino acids: CAISEDRRGRSYEQYF. CDR3 bases: TGTGCCATCAGTGAGGACAGGCGGGGGAGATCCTACGAGCAGTACTTC.

DNA for the CDR3: TGCGCCAGCAGCTCGGGAAGGACTAGCGGGGGAGGGAATACGCAGTATTTT. Translating gives CASSSGRTSGGGNTQYF. This rearrangement joins TRBV5-1 to TRBJ2-3; 13 bases map to TRBD2. With V trimmed by 3 bases and J by 7 bases, 11 bases remained unmatched. This CDR3 spans 17 amino acids. Germline V gene data show CDR1 as SGHRS and CDR2 as YFSETQ.

The V gene is TRBV4-3, the J gene TRBJ2-3; TRBD1 is a possible D gene (5 bases). Trimming removed 0 bases from V and 7 bases from J, with 8 bases in between. CDR3 length equals 13 residues. The V gene's germline CDR1 is LGHNA and CDR2 YSLEER. The CDR3, as DNA: TGCGCCAGCAGCCAAGATCAGGGTTATACGCAGTATTTT. This translates into CASSQDQGYTQYF.

The table lists this clone with a count of one. V gene TRBV6-1 combines with J gene TRBJ2-7; TRBD1 is a possible D gene (5 bases). This CDR3 comprises 15 residues. The germline V and J ends were trimmed by 0 bases and 4 bases, with 13 bases remaining between them. Germline values: CDR1 MNHNS, CDR2 SASEGT. CDR3 nucleotides: TGTGCCAGCAGTGAAGCCAGCCAGGGCCCGTACGAGCAGTACTTC. Its protein is CASSEASQGPYEQYF.

This rearrangement joins TRBV5-1 to TRBJ1-1; possibly TRBD1 for D (6 bases). V was shortened by 4 bases and J by 4 bases, with 14 bases between the two germline ends. The CDR3 is made up of 14 amino acids. Germline V gene data show CDR1 as SGHRS and CDR2 as YFSETQ. This chain's CDR3 is CASSPIQGGTEAFF. In nucleotides, the CDR3 is TGCGCCAGCAGCCCTATACAAGGGGGCACTGAAGCTTTCTTT.

The chain has TRBV5-1 and TRBJ2-1; 8 bases align to TRBD1. This CDR3 has 15 residues. With V trimmed by 4 bases and J by 2 bases, 5 bases remained unmatched. The V gene's germline CDR1 is SGHRS and CDR2 YFSETQ. Written as DNA, the CDR3 is TGCGCCAGCAGCATCCGACAGGGGACCTACAATGAGCAGTTCTTC. This sequence encodes CASSIRQGTYNEQFF.

The gene calls are TRBV29-1 and TRBJ2-3, with D possibly being TRBD1 (6 bases). V shed 4 bases and J shed 3 bases, with 14 bases lying between them. This CDR3 is 14 amino acids long. CDR1 and CDR2 (germline): SQVTM, ANQGSEA. The DNA of the CDR3 is TGCAGCGTTGCAGCTAGGGGGAGAACAGATACGCAGTATTTT. Translation: CSVAARGRTDTQYF.

The V call is TRBV2, the J call TRBJ2-7, with 8 bases fitting TRBD1. CDR3 size: 17 residues. V dropped 1 base and J dropped 4; count of bases not matched to a gene: 12. Germline lookup yields CDR1 SNHLY and CDR2 FYNNEI. CDR3 in DNA: TGTGCCAGCAGTGAAGTTGTGGGACAGGTGTTTCTTTACGAGCAGTACTTC. It codes for CASSEVVGQVFLYEQYF.

This chain uses TRBV11-1 with TRBJ2-1, with TRBD2 identical over 7 bases. The CDR3 sequence is 14 residues long. V dropped 5 bases and J dropped 1; count of bases not matched to a gene: 2. Germline assignment: CDR1 SGHAT and CDR2 FQDESV (reference sequence). CDR3 amino acids: CASSRGLSYNEQFF. In nucleotides, the CDR3 is TGTGCCAGCAGCAGGGGACTATCCTACAATGAGCAGTTCTTC.

This chain uses TRBV5-1 with TRBJ2-2, with D possibly being TRBD1 (6 bases). The V end was cut by 3 bases, the J end by 3 bases, with 18 bases between. This CDR3 region has 17 residues. Germline CDR1 SGHRS, CDR2 YFSETQ. In DNA, the CDR3 is TGCGCCAGCAGCTCGGCCCTCGACAGGCACTACACCGGGGAGCTGTTTTTT. Residues: CASSSALDRHYTGELFF.

V and J are TRBV7-2 and TRBJ2-7; 14 bases map to TRBD2. This CDR3 is 17 amino acids long. Trimming cost V 4 bases and J 3 bases; bases outside gene matches: 8. The germline V gene has CDR1 SGHTA and CDR2 FQGNSA. The CDR3 region is CASSSQSGLAGVYEQYF. The CDR3 DNA follows: TGTGCCAGCAGCTCCCAGTCGGGACTAGCGGGGGTCTACGAGCAGTACTTC.

This chain links TRBV6-1 with TRBJ2-1; 10 nucleotides line up with TRBD2. This CDR3 has 14 residues. The germline V gene has CDR1 MNHNS and CDR2 SASEGT. The V segment lost 8 bases and the J segment 6 bases; nucleotides outside the gene matches: 7. Here the CDR3 DNA reads TGTGCCAGCCCGCCTAGCGGGAGTCGCAATGAGCAGTTCTTC. Protein: CASPPSGSRNEQFF.

The genes are TRBV25-1 and TRBJ1-4; tentative D call: TRBD1 (5 bases). CDR3 length: 15 amino acids. V was pared by 4 bases and J by 5 bases, with 14 bases between. Germline V gene data show CDR1 as MGHDK and CDR2 as SYGVNS. CDR3 region: CASSAWTKGNEKLFF. The CDR3 DNA sequence: TGTGCCAGCAGTGCGTGGACAAAGGGGAATGAAAAACTGTTTTTT.

This clone was picked up one time. One end of the junction fails to match germline, which may point to a read error. The same CDR3 can be traced to other DNA sequences in this sample. This rearrangement joins TRBV27 to TRBJ1-1; D is ambiguous. This CDR3 is built from 11 residues. Germline V gives CDR1 MNHEY, CDR2 SMNVEV (reference sequence). CDR3 region: CASSEGAEAFF. CDR3 coding DNA: TGTGCCAGCAGTGAGGGTGCTGAAGCCTTCTTT.

J is TRBJ1-1 and V is TRBV6-5; TRBD1 matches at 9 bases. The V gene end was trimmed by 6 bases and the J gene end by 5 bases; junction bases not matched to a gene: 4. The CDR3 length is 13 residues. Germline V CDR1 and CDR2: MNHEY, SVGAGI. This chain's CDR3 is CASSTGGWTEAFF. For the CDR3, the DNA is TGTGCCAGCAGCACAGGGGGCTGGACTGAAGCTTTCTTT.

This clone came up once. The V and J genes are TRBV19 and TRBJ1-5; D ambiguous. V was pared by 2 bases and J by 6 bases, with 11 bases between. The CDR3 runs 14 residues. Germline V CDR1 and CDR2: LNHDA, SQIVND (reference sequence). The DNA for the CDR3 is TGTGCCAGTAGTATATTGGAGAGGAGTCAGCCCCAGCATTTT. Amino acid sequence: CASSILERSQPQHF.

This rearrangement joins TRBV5-1 to TRBJ2-7; TRBD1 matches at 8 bases. There are 14 residues in the CDR3. CDR1 is SGHRS, CDR2 YFSETQ, per germline. With 3 bases clipped from V and 0 bases from J, the junction kept 2 bases outside the gene matches. CDR3 amino acids: CASSSTGGSYEQYF. The DNA for the CDR3 is TGCGCCAGCAGCTCTACAGGGGGCTCCTACGAGCAGTACTTC.

The genes are TRBV11-2 and TRBJ2-1; D might be TRBD2 (6 bases). Trimming took 4 bases from V and 0 from J, leaving 13 bases between them. Germline CDR1 reads SGHAT; CDR2 reads FQNNGV. The CDR3 loop spans 16 amino acids. CDR3 in amino acids: CASSSSSGHSYNEQFF. DNA for the CDR3: TGTGCCAGCAGCTCCAGTAGCGGCCACTCCTACAATGAGCAGTTCTTC. Complete variable domain (other parts from reference TRBV11-2 and TRBJ2-1): EAGVAQSPRYKIIEKRQSVAFWCNPISGHATLYWYQQILGQGPKLLIQFQNNGVVDDSQLPKDRFSAERLKGVDSTLKIQPAKLEDSAVYLCASSSSSGHSYNEQFFGPGTRLTVL.

CDR3 protein: CASSPRQGSSTDTQYF. The DNA of the CDR3 is TGTGCCAGTAGTCCTCGACAGGGCTCTAGCACAGATACGCAGTATTTT. This rearrangement joins TRBV19 to TRBJ2-3; TRBD1 agrees at 7 bases. The V segment lost 5 bases and the J segment 0 bases; nucleotides outside the gene matches: 8. The CDR3 consists of 16 residues. From germline, CDR1 is LNHDA and CDR2 SQIVND (reference sequence).

J is TRBJ1-1 and V is TRBV7-9; D is unresolved. Trimming removed 3 bases at V and 4 bases at J, with 9 bases between. Germline V CDR1 and CDR2: SEHNR, FQNEAQ (reference sequence). The CDR3 loop spans 13 amino acids. The CDR3 sequence: CASSLELGTEAFF. DNA for the CDR3: TGTGCCAGCAGCTTGGAGCTGGGCACTGAAGCTTTCTTT.

This clone was seen only once. The chain is built from TRBV7-2 and TRBJ2-7; 10 nucleotides agree with TRBD1. The CDR3 extends over 15 amino acids. The V segment lost 5 bases and the J segment 0 bases; nucleotides outside the gene matches: 4. Germline-derived CDR1 and CDR2 are SGHTA and FQGNSA. The CDR3 spells CASSRDRGYSYEQYF. The CDR3 coding sequence is TGTGCCAGCAGCCGGGACAGGGGATACTCCTACGAGCAGTACTTC.